This T cell receptor beta chain was captured by sequencing in a study of cytomegalovirus exposure and HLA in healthy donors. Study findings and constraints: Productive status was seen about 87% or about 30% of the time for most TCR beta V segments in an earlier analysis. A few chains tied to CMV proved CMV antigen-specific in vitro. CMV serostatus was the only immune exposure information that was available.

PCR was performed using 60 Vbeta and 13 Jbeta primers. Libraries were prepared by immunoSEQ multiplex PCR; TCRdb keeps only in-frame clonotypes and omits some of them. This table has more than 85,000 clones, approximately 81% appearing once. Germline V gene sequence: CDR1 SGHRS, CDR2 YFSETQ. Trimming stripped 5 bases from V and 4 bases from J, with 15 bases between. CDR3 length: 14 residues. This clone was detected a few times. Its antigen remains unidentified. Material: PBMCs. This chain joins TRBV5-1 and TRBJ1-1; TRBD1 might be the D (6 bases). The sequence was obtained from a female donor in good health and CMV-seropositive. CDR3 DNA: TGCGCCAGCAGTTCACAGGGATGGGCCACTGAAGCTTTCTTT. Protein product: CASSSQGWATEAFF. Full variable domain (rest looked up from reference TRBV5-1 and TRBJ1-1): KAGVTQTPRYLIKTRGQQVTLSCSPISGHRSVSWYQQTPGQGLQFLFEYFSETQRNKGNFPGRFSGRQFSNSRSEMNVSTLELGDSALYLCASSSQGWATEAFFGQGTRLTVV.